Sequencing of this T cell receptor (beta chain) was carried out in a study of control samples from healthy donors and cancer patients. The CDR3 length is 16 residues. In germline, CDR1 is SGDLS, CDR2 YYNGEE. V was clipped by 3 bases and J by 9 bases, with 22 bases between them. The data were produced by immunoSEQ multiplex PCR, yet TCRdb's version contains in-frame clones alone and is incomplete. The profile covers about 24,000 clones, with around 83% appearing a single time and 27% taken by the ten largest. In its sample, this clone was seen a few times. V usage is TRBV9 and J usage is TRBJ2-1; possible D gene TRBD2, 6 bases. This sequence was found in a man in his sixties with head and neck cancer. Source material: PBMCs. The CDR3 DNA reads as TGTGCCAGCAGCGAATTAGCCGGGACTGGGGAGAGTGAGCAGTTCTTC. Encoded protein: CASSELAGTGESEQFF.